The clone carrying this T cell receptor beta chain was detected a few times. Its antigen is not known. These data originate in a study of beta chain features in type 1 diabetes. Regarding the study as a whole: Type 1 diabetes patients showed fewer insertions and more deletions at VDJ junctions.

Per donor, one heparinised blood draw averaged around 120 mL. Post-sort purity exceeded 95% for all sorted populations. Isolated RNA was reverse transcribed in full, so expressed TCRB transcripts were sequenced. Measured with immunoSEQ multiplex PCR; TCRdb has only the in-frame clones, and not every one. In the table there are hundreds of thousands of clones, roughly 14% of which are singletons. The TCR originated in a man aged 25-45 years in good health. The source material was naive CD4+ T cells from blood.

Here the CDR3 DNA reads TGTGCCAGCAGCCAAGTCCTCGGTTTTGCGGGGGGGATCGGCGAGACCCAGTACTTC. This gives the protein CASSQVLGFAGGIGETQYF. This chain uses TRBV4-2 with TRBJ2-5, with 9 bases identical to TRBD2. Germline assignment: CDR1 LGHNA and CDR2 YNFKEQ. The CDR3 runs to 19 residues. V dropped 1 base and J dropped 5; count of bases not matched to a gene: 17.